This T cell receptor beta chain was identified in a study of cytotoxic CD8 clonotypes in ibrutinib-treated CLL. Across the whole study: Response samples were taken after a median of approximately 12 months on treatment, range 6 to 36.

V was trimmed by 1 base and J by 4 bases, leaving 5 bases between them. The CDR3 contains 13 residues. Germline CDR1 SGHKS, CDR2 YYEKEE (reference sequence). Study-level results: Clonotypes that were public were uncommon, and they contracted or stayed stable on treatment. Researchers report that baseline clonality outpaced age-matched healthy donors and tracked circulating CD8+ T-cell counts.

Profiling relied on immunoSEQ multiplex PCR, and the TCRdb table lists in-frame clones only, not all of them. This table holds about 140,000 clones, 75% to 80% found once. Concerning this clone: The target antigen is unknown.

The specimen comprised PBMCs, sampled after 24 months of ibrutinib treatment. This clonotype originated in a human donor with chronic lymphocytic leukemia. The chain uses TRBV5-5 and TRBJ2-2; D gene uncertain. The CDR3 nucleotides are TGTGCCAGCAGCTTGCTGGGCACCGGGGAGCTGTTTTTT. Residues: CASSLLGTGELFF.